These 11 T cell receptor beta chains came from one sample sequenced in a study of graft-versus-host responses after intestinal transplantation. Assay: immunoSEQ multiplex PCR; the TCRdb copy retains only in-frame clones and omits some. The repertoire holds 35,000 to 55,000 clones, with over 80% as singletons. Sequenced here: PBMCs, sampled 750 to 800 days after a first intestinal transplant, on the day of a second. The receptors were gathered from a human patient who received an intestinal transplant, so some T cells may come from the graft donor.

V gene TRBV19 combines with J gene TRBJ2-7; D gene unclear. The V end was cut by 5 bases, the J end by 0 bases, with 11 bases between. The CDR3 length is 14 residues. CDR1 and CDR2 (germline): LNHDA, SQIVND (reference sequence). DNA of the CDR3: TGTGCCAGTAGTGTATTACTAAACTCCTACGAGCAGTACTTC. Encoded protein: CASSVLLNSYEQYF.

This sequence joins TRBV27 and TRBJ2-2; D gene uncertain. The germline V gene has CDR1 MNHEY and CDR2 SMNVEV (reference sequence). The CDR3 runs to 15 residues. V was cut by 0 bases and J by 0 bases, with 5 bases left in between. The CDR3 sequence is CASSLSRSNTGELFF. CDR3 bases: TGTGCCAGCAGTTTATCCAGGTCGAACACCGGGGAGCTGTTTTTT.

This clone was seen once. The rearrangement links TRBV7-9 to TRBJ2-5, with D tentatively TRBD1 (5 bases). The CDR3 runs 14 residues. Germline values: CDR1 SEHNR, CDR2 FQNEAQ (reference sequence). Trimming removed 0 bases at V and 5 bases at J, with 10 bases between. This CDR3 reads CASSLAQGRETQYF. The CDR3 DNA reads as TGTGCCAGCAGCTTAGCGCAGGGTCGGGAGACCCAGTACTTC.

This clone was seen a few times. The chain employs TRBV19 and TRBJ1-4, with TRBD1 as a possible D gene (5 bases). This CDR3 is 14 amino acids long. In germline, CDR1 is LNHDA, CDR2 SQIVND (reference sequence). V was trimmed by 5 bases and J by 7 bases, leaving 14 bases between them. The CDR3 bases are TGTGCCAGTAGTTTTCGGACATCGAGTGAAAAACTGTTTTTT. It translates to CASSFRTSSEKLFF. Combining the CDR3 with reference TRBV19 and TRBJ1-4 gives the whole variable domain DGGITQSPKYLFRKEGQNVTLSCEQNLNHDAMYWYRQDPGQGLRLIYYSQIVNDFQKGDIAEGYSVSREKKESFPLTVTSAQKNPTAFYLCASSFRTSSEKLFFGSGTQLSVL.

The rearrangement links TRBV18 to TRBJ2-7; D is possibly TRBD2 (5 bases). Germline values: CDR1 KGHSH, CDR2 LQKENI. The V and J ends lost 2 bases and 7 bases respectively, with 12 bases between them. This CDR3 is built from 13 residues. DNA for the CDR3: TGTGCCAGCTCACCAGGACTCACGGGGGAGCAGTACTTC. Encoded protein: CASSPGLTGEQYF.

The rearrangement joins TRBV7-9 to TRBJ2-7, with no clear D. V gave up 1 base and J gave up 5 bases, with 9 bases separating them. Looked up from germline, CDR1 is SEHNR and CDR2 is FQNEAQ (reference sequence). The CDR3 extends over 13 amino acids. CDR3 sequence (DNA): TGTGCCAGCAGCTTAGTTTTAGGAAACGAGCAGTACTTC. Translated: CASSLVLGNEQYF.

The CDR3 DNA reads as TGTGCCAGCAGCTTGATACAGGGATGGACAGATACGCAGTATTTT. It translates to CASSLIQGWTDTQYF. V is TRBV5-6 and J is TRBJ2-3; a possible D gene is TRBD1 (6 bases). V lost 1 base and J lost 3, with 12 bases in between. Germline loops: CDR1 SGHDT, CDR2 YYEEEE. The CDR3 runs 15 residues.

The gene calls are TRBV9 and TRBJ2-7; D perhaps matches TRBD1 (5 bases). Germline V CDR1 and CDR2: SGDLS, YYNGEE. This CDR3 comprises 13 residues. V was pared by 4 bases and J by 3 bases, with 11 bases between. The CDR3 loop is CASSFDSSYEQYF. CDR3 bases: TGTGCCAGCAGCTTTGACAGCAGCTACGAGCAGTACTTC.

The CDR3 DNA sequence: TGTGCCAGCAGTAGGAGACAGGGGAACAATGAGCAGTTCTTC. This encodes CASSRRQGNNEQFF. The rearrangement joins TRBV6-1 to TRBJ2-1; 8 bases are shared with TRBD1. With 5 bases clipped from V and 5 bases from J, the junction kept 5 bases outside the gene matches. This CDR3 spans 14 amino acids. Germline V CDR1 and CDR2: MNHNS, SASEGT.

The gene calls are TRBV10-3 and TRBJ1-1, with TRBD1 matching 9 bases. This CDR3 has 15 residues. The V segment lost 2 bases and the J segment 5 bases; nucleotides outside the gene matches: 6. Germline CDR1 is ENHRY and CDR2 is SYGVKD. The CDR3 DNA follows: TGTGCCATCAGTGAGCCGGGGACAGGGAGGACTGAAGCTTTCTTT. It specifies CAISEPGTGRTEAFF.

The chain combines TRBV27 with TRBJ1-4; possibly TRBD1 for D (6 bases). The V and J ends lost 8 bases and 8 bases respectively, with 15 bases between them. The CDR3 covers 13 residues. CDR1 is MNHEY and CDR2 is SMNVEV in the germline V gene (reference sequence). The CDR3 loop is CASAAKQGEKLFF. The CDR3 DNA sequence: TGTGCCAGCGCAGCCAAGCAGGGGGAAAAACTGTTTTTT.